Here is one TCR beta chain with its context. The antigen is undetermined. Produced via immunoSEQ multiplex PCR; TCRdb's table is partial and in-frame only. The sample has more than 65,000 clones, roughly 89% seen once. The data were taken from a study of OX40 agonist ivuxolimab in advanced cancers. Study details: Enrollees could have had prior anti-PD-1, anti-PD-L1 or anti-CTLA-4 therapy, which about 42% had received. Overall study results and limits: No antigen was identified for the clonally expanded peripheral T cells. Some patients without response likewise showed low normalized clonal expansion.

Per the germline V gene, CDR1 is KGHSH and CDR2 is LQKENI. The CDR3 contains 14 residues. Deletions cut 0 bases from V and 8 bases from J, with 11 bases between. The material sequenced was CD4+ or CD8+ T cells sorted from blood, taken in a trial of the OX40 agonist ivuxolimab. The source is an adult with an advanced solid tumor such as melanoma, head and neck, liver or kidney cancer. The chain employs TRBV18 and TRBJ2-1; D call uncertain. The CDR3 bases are TGTGCCAGCTCACCACCGAACATTCGAGATGAGCAGTTCTTC. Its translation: CASSPPNIRDEQFF.